Below, one T cell receptor (beta chain) is given with its context. What it binds is not known. Until they underwent thyroid surgery, no patient had received any treatment. This sample was included in a study of metastatic and nonmetastatic thyroid tumors. Whole-study context: Malignant thyroid and benign thyroid patients provided blood and tumor or nodule tissue whose repertoires were compared.

Per the authors' pipeline: Using the CDR3 differences seen across clinicopathological groups, the authors built a distant-metastasis classifier for papillary thyroid cancer, which was meant to discriminate distant-metastatic patients. Via MiXCR, TCRdb re-called the PCR reads. TCRdb, not the authors, supplied the V and J calls. The sample carries approximately 37,000 clones, about a sixth recorded once. This CDR3 is 14 amino acids long. The V and J ends lost 1 base and 8 bases respectively, with 14 bases between them. CDR1 is GTSNPN, CDR2 SVGIG, per germline (reference sequence). Study-wide findings and caveats: A significant increase in TCR beta diversity was reportedly seen in malignant thyroid tumors relative to benign nodules, in blood and tumor.

The V and J genes are TRBV30 and TRBJ1-4; D is ambiguous. The clonotype originates from a female donor with papillary thyroid cancer or a benign thyroid nodule (not recorded which). Some clones in this sample may be carry-over from other donors' samples. Sequences were obtained from blood. The CDR3 reads CAWSGVAGGEKLFF. In DNA form, the CDR3 reads TGTGCCTGGAGTGGGGTCGCGGGTGGGGAAAAACTGTTTTTT. The variable domain in full, with the rest retrieved from reference TRBV30 and TRBJ1-4, is SQTIHQWPATLVQPVGSPLSLECTVEGTSNPNLYWYRQAAGRGLQLLFYSVGIGQISSEVPQNLSASRPQDRQFILSSKKLLLSDSGFYLCAWSGVAGGEKLFFGSGTQLSVL.